The rows below give T cell receptor beta chains drawn from one sample of a study of T cells in Graves' hyperthyroidism and ophthalmopathy. From the multiplex PCR reads, TCRdb called clonotypes with MiXCR, one entry per CDR3 protein. The sample lists roughly 700,000 distinct CDR3 sequences; about 14% were seen once. The sample taken for sequencing was blood. These receptors originate from a woman between 18 and 30 years old with Graves' hyperthyroidism. The CDR3 runs from the conserved cysteine through the conserved F or W. The order of the fields is clone size, J gene, V gene, CDR3 length, D gene, CDR3 protein, CDR3 DNA. D genes are given only for firm matches. Clone size appears in some rows only: once, few, many, or a class for an expanded clone.

many	TRBJ2-3	TRBV3-2	17	NA	CASSLGSAGPCTDTQYF	TGTGCCAGCAGCCTCGGATCAGCGGGACCGTGTACAGATACGCAGTATTTT
many	TRBJ2-7	TRBV24-1	13	NA	CATSDAAAYEQYF	TGTGCCACCAGTGACGCCGCGGCCTACGAGCAGTACTTC
many	TRBJ1-1	TRBV10-3	17	TRBD1	CAISESYWGQPNTEAFF	TGTGCCATCAGTGAGTCTTATTGGGGACAGCCTAACACTGAAGCTTTCTTT
many	TRBJ1-5	TRBV5-1	16	NA	CASSISPTPSNQPQHF	TGCGCCAGCAGCATATCTCCTACGCCGAGCAATCAGCCCCAGCATTTT
many	TRBJ2-7	TRBV7-2	16	NA	CASSQRRGGGYYEQYF	TGTGCCAGCAGCCAAAGACGAGGAGGTGGATATTACGAGCAGTACTTC
NA	TRBJ2-7	TRBV4-3	15	TRBD2	CASSQVSGGAYEQYF	TGCGCCAGCAGCCAAGTAAGCGGGGGAGCCTACGAGCAGTACTTC
many	TRBJ1-3	TRBV20-1	13	NA	CSAIYNSGNTIYF	TGCAGTGCTATTTACAACTCTGGAAACACCATATATTTT
many	TRBJ2-1	TRBV7-9	18	TRBD2	CASSPRTSRGRTYNEQFF	TGTGCCAGCAGCCCACGGACTAGCAGGGGCCGCACCTACAATGAGCAGTTCTTC
many	TRBJ1-1	TRBV2	14	NA	CASRRAFTGAEAFF	TGTGCCAGCAGACGGGCCTTTACTGGCGCTGAAGCTTTCTTT
NA	TRBJ1-3	TRBV12-3/TRBV12-4	14	NA	CASSYREAGTTIYF	TGTGCCAGCAGTTATCGGGAGGCTGGAACCACCATATATTTT
many	TRBJ1-1	TRBV6-2/TRBV6-3	14	NA	CASSYALANTEAFF	TGTGCCAGCAGTTACGCCCTAGCCAACACTGAAGCTTTCTTT
NA	TRBJ2-4	TRBV19	13	NA	CASSATMKDIQYF	TGTGCCAGTAGTGCGACAATGAAGGACATTCAGTACTTC
many	TRBJ2-3	TRBV7-2	15	TRBD2	CASSLGTRATDTQYF	TGTGCCAGCAGCTTAGGGACTAGAGCCACAGATACGCAGTATTTT
NA	TRBJ2-7	TRBV27	15	TRBD2	CASSPRRGEYYEQYF	TGTGCCAGCAGTCCGCGGCGGGGGGAATACTACGAGCAGTACTTC
NA	TRBJ2-3	TRBV4-2	14	NA	CASSDSPEADTQYF	TGTGCCAGCAGCGACTCCCCGGAGGCAGATACGCAGTATTTT
many	TRBJ1-2	TRBV24-1	14	NA	CATSDLGREEGYTF	TGTGCCACCAGTGACTTAGGGAGGGAAGAGGGCTACACCTTC
many	TRBJ2-1	TRBV7-3	19	TRBD2	CASSLGVSGRKSSYNEQFF	TGTGCCAGCAGCTTAGGCGTTAGCGGGAGGAAGAGCTCCTACAATGAGCAGTTCTTC
few	TRBJ2-5	TRBV7-2	16	TRBD2	CASSINSGTYQETQYF	TGTGCCAGCAGCATTAATAGCGGGACGTACCAAGAGACCCAGTACTTC
few	TRBJ2-7	TRBV7-9	13	NA	CASSQKAPYEQYF	TGTGCCAGCAGTCAAAAAGCCCCTTACGAGCAGTACTTC
few	TRBJ1-2	TRBV6-1	15	TRBD1	CASKSVTGQDYGYTF	TGTGCCAGCAAGTCGGTGACAGGGCAGGACTATGGCTACACCTTC
NA	TRBJ2-2	TRBV7-6	17	NA	CASSPTISSFTRVELFF	TGTGCCAGCAGCCCGACAATCAGTAGCTTCACCCGAGTAGAGCTGTTTTTT
many	TRBJ1-2	TRBV28	13	NA	CASSEAHNYGYTF	TGTGCCAGCAGTGAGGCCCATAACTATGGCTACACCTTC
NA	TRBJ1-2	TRBV14	16	NA	CASSQSGHKANYGYTF	TGTGCCAGCAGCCAGTCGGGACACAAAGCTAACTATGGCTACACCTTC
NA	TRBJ2-7	TRBV6-2/TRBV6-3	16	NA	CASKMGGAPLHRVQYF	TGTGCCAGCAAAATGGGTGGAGCCCCGCTTCATCGTGTGCAGTACTTC
NA	TRBJ2-1	TRBV7-2	15	TRBD1	CASRGRQGSYNEQFF	TGTGCCAGCAGGGGGCGACAGGGCTCCTACAATGAGCAGTTCTTC
NA	TRBJ2-1	TRBV4-1	15	TRBD2	CASSQDPLAGVKGFF	TGCGCCAGCAGCCAAGATCCACTAGCGGGAGTTAAGGGGTTCTTC
many	TRBJ1-3	TRBV20-1	13	NA	CSAGGKVGNTIYF	TGCAGTGCTGGGGGGAAGGTCGGAAACACCATATATTTT
NA	TRBJ2-3	TRBV14	16	NA	CASSQSHSPLTDTQYF	TGTGCCAGCAGCCAAAGCCACTCCCCACTCACAGATACGCAGTATTTT
NA	TRBJ2-3	TRBV19	16	NA	CATEEGWGRSTDTQYF	TGTGCCACTGAAGAAGGCTGGGGCAGGAGCACAGATACGCAGTATTTT
many	TRBJ2-1	TRBV15	15	TRBD1	CATSRRGTGSNEQFF	TGTGCCACCAGCAGACGAGGGACAGGGTCAAATGAGCAGTTCTTC
many	TRBJ1-2	TRBV2	14	NA	CASSAPWGAGGYTF	TGTGCCAGCAGTGCCCCGTGGGGGGCGGGTGGCTACACCTTC
many	TRBJ1-5	TRBV6-5	16	NA	CASSYSRPAYNQPQHF	TGTGCCAGCAGTTACTCGAGACCGGCCTACAATCAGCCCCAGCATTTT
few	TRBJ2-7	TRBV5-1	13	NA	CASSSQESYEQYF	TGCGCCAGCAGCTCCCAGGAATCATACGAGCAGTACTTC
NA	TRBJ2-1	TRBV20-1	16	TRBD1	CSARALGEQGYNEQFF	TGCAGTGCTAGAGCCCTCGGGGAACAGGGGTACAATGAGCAGTTCTTC
NA	TRBJ1-2	TRBV20-1	15	TRBD1	CSARDRGGKDYGYTF	TGCAGTGCTAGAGATCGAGGGGGCAAGGACTATGGCTACACCTTC
few	TRBJ2-5	TRBV6-1	13	NA	CASRRDGQETQYF	TGTGCCAGCAGACGGGACGGCCAAGAGACCCAGTACTTC
many	TRBJ1-2	TRBV30	13	TRBD1	CARRTGANYGYTF	TGTGCCCGCCGGACAGGGGCTAACTATGGCTACACCTTC
NA	TRBJ2-5	TRBV19	12	NA	CASSIRHETQYF	TGTGCCAGTAGTATTCGCCATGAGACCCAGTACTTC
NA	TRBJ2-5	TRBV27	13	NA	CASRRRSQETQYF	TGTGCCAGCAGAAGGAGGAGTCAAGAGACCCAGTACTTC
many	TRBJ1-1	TRBV30	16	NA	CAWSVGGPGINTEAFF	TGTGCCTGGAGTGTCGGGGGGCCGGGTATAAACACTGAAGCTTTCTTT
NA	TRBJ1-1	TRBV6-2/TRBV6-3	19	NA	CASSYPEHHSWGMNTEAFF	TGTGCCAGCAGTTACCCCGAACACCACTCCTGGGGTATGAACACTGAAGCTTTCTTT
many	TRBJ2-1	TRBV6-2/TRBV6-3	13	NA	CAAARWAYNEQFF	TGTGCCGCCGCTAGATGGGCCTACAATGAGCAGTTCTTC
many	TRBJ2-5	TRBV27	15	TRBD1	CASSSLQGAEETQYF	TGTGCCAGCAGTTCCCTACAGGGGGCTGAAGAGACCCAGTACTTC
many	TRBJ2-7	TRBV6-2/TRBV6-3	14	TRBD1	CASSYPDRGYEQYF	TGTGCCAGCAGTTACCCAGACAGGGGATACGAGCAGTACTTC
few	TRBJ1-6	TRBV28	16	NA	CASKEWTGTVNSPLHF	TGTGCCAGCAAAGAGTGGACCGGGACCGTTAATTCACCCCTCCACTTT
many	TRBJ1-2	TRBV3-1	14	NA	CASSQDVGNYGYTF	TGTGCCAGCAGCCAAGATGTAGGAAACTATGGCTACACCTTC
many	TRBJ2-7	TRBV30	12	NA	CAWTYGSYEQYF	TGTGCCTGGACGTACGGATCCTACGAGCAGTACTTC
NA	TRBJ2-7	TRBV10-3	14	TRBD2	CAIKVLAGAREQYF	TGTGCCATCAAGGTGCTAGCGGGAGCTCGCGAGCAGTACTTC
NA	TRBJ2-6	TRBV7-9	17	NA	CASSLVGTTSGANVLTF	TGTGCCAGCAGCTTAGTTGGGACGACCTCTGGGGCCAACGTCCTGACTTTC
many	TRBJ2-7	TRBV2	14	NA	CASTETGAFYEQYF	TGTGCCAGCACCGAGACAGGAGCTTTCTACGAGCAGTACTTC
NA	TRBJ1-1	TRBV2	14	NA	CASRGGTAYTEAFF	TGTGCCAGCAGGGGAGGTACAGCCTACACTGAAGCTTTCTTT
many	TRBJ1-1	TRBV30	13	TRBD1	CAWRGQGYTEAFF	TGTGCCTGGAGGGGACAGGGGTACACTGAAGCTTTCTTT
NA	TRBJ2-1	TRBV7-2	14	NA	CASTKTGAYNEQFF	TGTGCCAGCACCAAGACAGGCGCATACAATGAGCAGTTCTTC
NA	TRBJ2-5	TRBV12-3/TRBV12-4	16	TRBD2	CASSPGTSGSQETQYF	TGTGCCAGCAGTCCCGGGACTAGCGGGAGTCAAGAGACCCAGTACTTC
many	TRBJ2-7	TRBV28	16	NA	CASSLSLRTKSYEQYF	TGTGCCAGCAGTTTATCTTTGAGGACTAAATCCTACGAGCAGTACTTC
many	TRBJ2-3	TRBV4-2	17	TRBD2	CASSQGRSSGSEDTQYF	TGTGCCAGCAGCCAAGGTCGATCTAGCGGGAGTGAAGATACGCAGTATTTT
NA	TRBJ1-1	TRBV20-1	13	NA	CSAPRTENTEAFF	TGCAGTGCTCCAAGGACAGAGAACACTGAAGCTTTCTTT
many	TRBJ2-6	TRBV3-1	15	NA	CASSRRQAGANVLTF	TGTGCCAGCAGCCGTCGACAGGCTGGGGCCAACGTCCTGACTTTC
NA	TRBJ2-1	TRBV28	14	NA	CASSFIREYNEQFF	TGTGCCAGCAGTTTTATCCGGGAATACAATGAGCAGTTCTTC
many	TRBJ2-1	TRBV5-6	15	NA	CASSLQMSSYNEQFF	TGTGCCAGCAGCTTACAGATGAGCTCCTACAATGAGCAGTTCTTC